Listed below are T cell receptor beta chains from one sample, sequenced in a study of human versus mouse CDR3 diversity and MHC coevolution. Clones were read by immunoSEQ multiplex PCR, and TCRdb kept only the in-frame ones, dropping some. Altogether about 81,000 clones are present, around 93% being singletons, with the ten largest covering 1.1% to 1.5%. The specimen was naive CD4+ T cells from blood. These receptors all stem from a person aged 30 to 69 in good health. CDR3s include the opening cysteine and the closing phenylalanine or tryptophan. A D gene is named only where the DNA matches it firmly. For some rows the clone size is stated as once, few or many, or as a class when expanded; others skip it.

V gene,J gene,clone size,D gene,CDR3 DNA,CDR3 protein
TRBV5-5,TRBJ1-1,few,TRBD1,TGTGCCAGCAGCTCGGGACAGCTGAACACTGAAGCTTTCTTT,CASSSGQLNTEAFF
TRBV6-4,TRBJ1-2,few,-,TGTGCCAGCAGTGATATTGGGGGGTATGGCTACACCTTC,CASSDIGGYGYTF
TRBV30,TRBJ1-4,-,-,TGTGCCTGGAGTGTGGGCTATGGTGAAAAACTGTTTTTT,CAWSVGYGEKLFF
TRBV25-1,TRBJ2-1,-,TRBD1,TGTGCCAGCAGTGTTAGACAGGGGTTCAACAATGAGCAGTTCTTC,CASSVRQGFNNEQFF
TRBV7-2,TRBJ2-5,-,-,TGTGCCAGCAGCCAAAGGACAGAAGAGACCCAGTACTTC,CASSQRTEETQYF
TRBV30,TRBJ2-7,-,TRBD2,TGTGCCTCAAGGACTAGCGTTGGTTACGAGCAGTACTTC,CASRTSVGYEQYF
TRBV11-2,TRBJ2-1,-,-,TGTGCCAGCAGCTTCCAGCGTCGGTACAATGAGCAGTTCTTC,CASSFQRRYNEQFF
TRBV7-2,TRBJ2-1,-,-,TGTGCCAGCAGATCAAAACGGTCGGTAAACGCTGACAATGAGCAGTTCTTC,CASRSKRSVNADNEQFF
TRBV6-5,TRBJ1-3,-,-,TGTGCCAGCAGACAGGGTAATGTTGGAAACACCATATATTTT,CASRQGNVGNTIYF
TRBV6-1,TRBJ1-2,-,-,TGTGCCAGCAGGGACATCGGGGGGAACTATGGCTACACCTTC,CASRDIGGNYGYTF
TRBV5-5,TRBJ1-1,-,-,TGTGCCAGCAGCTTGCTGTTCGCTGAAGCTTTCTTT,CASSLLFAEAFF
TRBV9,TRBJ2-1,-,-,TGTGCCAGCAGCCCCCCGGGACTTGCAAATGAGCAGTTCTTC,CASSPPGLANEQFF
TRBV7-9,TRBJ1-1,-,-,TGTGCCAGCAGCCCCCGGGGGGGAGGAACTGAAGCTTTCTTT,CASSPRGGGTEAFF
TRBV30,TRBJ1-2,once,TRBD1,TGTGCCTGGAGAAGAGACAGGGGCTATGGCTACACCTTC,CAWRRDRGYGYTF
TRBV5-4,TRBJ2-5,-,TRBD2,TGTGCCAGCAAGGGGGAGGGGACTAGCGGGAGGGCCGTGGAGACCCAGTACTTC,CASKGEGTSGRAVETQYF
TRBV6-4,TRBJ2-1,-,-,TGTGCCAGCAGTGTAGGTGAGGGTGAGCAGTTCTTC,CASSVGEGEQFF
TRBV5-1,TRBJ2-7,-,TRBD1,TGCGCCAGCAGCCCGGACAGGTGGGAATACGAGCAGTACTTC,CASSPDRWEYEQYF
TRBV9,TRBJ1-2,-,TRBD1,TGTGCCAGCAGCGTTGGGAATTTGGGGACAGTCTATGGCTACACCTTC,CASSVGNLGTVYGYTF
TRBV10-3,TRBJ2-3,few,-,TGTGCCATCAGAGCCGGGACACCAGATACGCAGTATTTT,CAIRAGTPDTQYF
TRBV5-6,TRBJ2-7,-,-,TGTGCCAGCAGCTTGGGACAGGACTCCTACGAGCAGTACTTC,CASSLGQDSYEQYF
TRBV6-5,TRBJ2-7,-,TRBD2,TGTGCCAGCAGCACGACTAGCGCTGGGGGATACGAGCAGTACTTC,CASSTTSAGGYEQYF
TRBV7-2,TRBJ1-6,-,-,TGTGCCAGCAGCTTAAGAGGCGCGGGGACCGGGAATTCACCCCTCCACTTT,CASSLRGAGTGNSPLHF
TRBV2,TRBJ2-3,-,-,TGTGCCAGCAGTGCTCAGGGGGGTCTCAGCACAGATACGCAGTATTTT,CASSAQGGLSTDTQYF
TRBV5-1,TRBJ2-1,-,TRBD2,TGCGCCAGCAGCTGGACAGGGACTAGCGGTAGGGTACAGTTCTTC,CASSWTGTSGRVQFF
TRBV5-5,TRBJ1-4,-,-,TGTGCCAGCAGCTACCAGGGTTGGGCTAATGAAAAACTGTTTTTT,CASSYQGWANEKLFF
TRBV4-3,TRBJ2-7,-,TRBD2,TGCGCCAGCAGCCAAGACAGAGGGACTAGCGGGGTCTACGAGCAGTACTTC,CASSQDRGTSGVYEQYF
TRBV5-1,TRBJ2-7,once,-,TGCGCCAGCAGTTTGCAATACGGCGAGCAGTACTTC,CASSLQYGEQYF
TRBV29-1,TRBJ1-3,-,-,TGCAGCGTTGAAGCTGGCCAGGGGAGGGCTGGAAACACCATATATTTT,CSVEAGQGRAGNTIYF
TRBV2,TRBJ1-1,-,-,TGTGCCACCGTTAGGGAAGGGGTCCCCAATGAAGCTTTCTTT,CATVREGVPNEAFF
TRBV7-2,TRBJ2-4,-,-,TGTGCCAGCAACCCCTCCCGCGGTGATATTCAGTACTTC,CASNPSRGDIQYF
TRBV28,TRBJ2-1,-,TRBD2,TGTGCCAGCATCTCAACGGGGGGGGGCAATGAGCAGTTCTTC,CASISTGGGNEQFF
TRBV5-1,TRBJ1-1,once,-,TGCGCCAGCAGCTTGGAGCAGGGATCCACTGAAGCTTTCTTT,CASSLEQGSTEAFF
TRBV4-2,TRBJ2-2,-,TRBD2,TGTGCCAGCAGCCAGGGCGGGAGGGATGCCGGGGAGCTGTTTTTT,CASSQGGRDAGELFF
TRBV7-3,TRBJ2-1,once,-,TGTGCCAGCAGCTTAGCCAGGGCCTACAGTGAGCAGTTCTTC,CASSLARAYSEQFF
TRBV18,TRBJ1-5,-,-,TGTGCCAGCTCCCGAGACTTGGATCAGCCCCAGCATTTT,CASSRDLDQPQHF
TRBV27,TRBJ2-5,-,-,TGTGCCAGCAGTTTACAGGGGCGGCCGTTGTCCCAGTACTTC,CASSLQGRPLSQYF
TRBV29-1,TRBJ2-3,-,TRBD2,TGCAGCGGACGACTGACGCTAGCGGGGAACACAGATACGCAGTATTTT,CSGRLTLAGNTDTQYF
TRBV7-2,TRBJ1-2,-,-,TGTGCCAGCAGCTCCCCGGGGGGCCCCTTATATGGCTACACCTTC,CASSSPGGPLYGYTF
TRBV11-2,TRBJ2-7,-,TRBD1,TGTGCCAGCAGCTTAGGCTCCGACAGGGGCTACGAGCAGTACTTC,CASSLGSDRGYEQYF
TRBV4-3,TRBJ2-7,-,TRBD2,TGCGCCAGCAGCCTAAACCTGGGGAGCGGGAGAGGCGAGCAGTACTTC,CASSLNLGSGRGEQYF
TRBV27,TRBJ2-7,-,-,TGTGCCAGCAGTGGCCCAGGGGTTAGCGAGCAGTACTTC,CASSGPGVSEQYF
TRBV27,TRBJ1-2,-,-,TGTGCCAGCAGTTCGGGGGGAGCGTATGGCTACACCTTC,CASSSGGAYGYTF
TRBV10-3,TRBJ1-2,-,-,TGTGCCATCAGTGAGAACTTCCCCAGGGATTACTATGGCTACACCTTC,CAISENFPRDYYGYTF
TRBV10-1,TRBJ2-5,-,-,TGCGCCAGCAGTTCCCTGGGGGACAATCAAGAGACCCAGTACTTC,CASSSLGDNQETQYF
TRBV5-5,TRBJ2-1,-,TRBD2,TGTGCCAGCAGCACCCCAACTAGCGGGGTTTACAATGAGCAGTTCTTC,CASSTPTSGVYNEQFF
TRBV9,TRBJ2-1,-,-,TGTGCCAGCAGCGCGAGTGGTCATGAGCAGTTCTTC,CASSASGHEQFF
TRBV28,TRBJ2-3,once,TRBD2,TGTGCCAGCAGCTCTACTAGGCGGGGGAGCACAGATACGCAGTATTTT,CASSSTRRGSTDTQYF
TRBV10-3,TRBJ1-3,-,TRBD1,TGTGCCATCAGTGGGGAGACAGGGGCTGGAAACACCATATATTTT,CAISGETGAGNTIYF